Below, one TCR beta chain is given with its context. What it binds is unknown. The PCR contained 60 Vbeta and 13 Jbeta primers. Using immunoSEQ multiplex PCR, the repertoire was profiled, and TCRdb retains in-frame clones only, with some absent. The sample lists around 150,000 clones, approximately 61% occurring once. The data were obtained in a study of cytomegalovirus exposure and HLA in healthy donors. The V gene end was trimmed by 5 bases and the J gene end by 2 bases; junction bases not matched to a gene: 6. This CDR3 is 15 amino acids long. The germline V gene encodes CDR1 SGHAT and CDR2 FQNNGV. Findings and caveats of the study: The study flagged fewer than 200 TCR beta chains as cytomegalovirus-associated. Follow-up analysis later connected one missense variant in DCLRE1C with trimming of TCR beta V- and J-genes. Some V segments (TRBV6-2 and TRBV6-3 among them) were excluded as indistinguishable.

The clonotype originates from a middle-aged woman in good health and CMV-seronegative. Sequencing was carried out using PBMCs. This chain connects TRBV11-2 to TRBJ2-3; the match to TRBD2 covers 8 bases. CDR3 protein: CASSPSGGTTDTQYF. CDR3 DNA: TGTGCCAGCAGCCCCAGCGGGGGAACCACAGATACGCAGTATTTT.